A single sample gave rise to the 30 T cell receptor beta chains below, sequenced in a study of blood T cells in healthy people across ages. It was with a sample-barcoded 5' primer and a J-beta primer mix that a second PCR of roughly 7 to 12 cycles was run. From the 5' RACE reads, TCRdb called clonotypes with MiXCR, one entry per CDR3 protein. The sample holds approximately 900,000 distinct CDR3 sequences, 40% to 60% seen once. Sequencing was performed on blood. These receptors all come from a man aged 25-45 years in good health.

The chain employs TRBV21-1 and TRBJ1-3; TRBD1 is the table's D call and was not checked against the DNA. TRBV21-1 is tagged as a pseudogene. This CDR3 comprises 17 residues. The CDR3 coding sequence is TGTGCCAGCAGCTCAGCCCGGACCGCCTGCTCTGGAAACACCATATATTTT. It translates to CASSSARTACSGNTIYF.

This clonotype has only a few counts. This chain connects TRBV7-2 to TRBJ1-1; D uncertain. This CDR3 comprises 13 residues. V was cut by 5 bases and J by 1 base, with 8 bases left in between. Looked up from germline, CDR1 is SGHTA and CDR2 is FQGNSA. CDR3 sequence reads: CASSTSQNTEAFF. DNA for the CDR3: TGTGCCAGCAGCACTTCACAGAACACTGAAGCTTTCTTT.

V and J are TRBV29-1 and TRBJ2-1; 8 nucleotides line up with TRBD2. The V segment lost 4 bases and the J segment 0 bases; nucleotides outside the gene matches: 2. This CDR3 has 14 amino acids. CDR1 is SQVTM, CDR2 ANQGSEA, per germline. CDR3 nucleotides: TGCAGCGTTGGGCGGGGGGCCTCCTACAATGAGCAGTTCTTC. Its translation is CSVGRGASYNEQFF.

The chain is built from TRBV7-3 and TRBJ2-1; D is possibly TRBD1 (6 bases). The length of the CDR3 is 14 residues. Germline values: CDR1 SGHTA, CDR2 FQGTGA. V was pared by 4 bases and J by 6 bases, with 13 bases between. The CDR3 DNA follows: TGTGCCAGCAGCTCAGGACAGTTTGCCAATGAGCAGTTCTTC. It codes for CASSSGQFANEQFF.

The chain uses TRBV12-3 or TRBV12-4 and TRBJ2-4, with 7 nucleotides matching TRBD1. The J segment lost 7 bases and the V segment lost 5 bases, leaving 5 bases of the junction unmatched. The CDR3 loop spans 13 amino acids. Written as DNA, the CDR3 is TGTGCCAGCAGTACGGACAGGCCGAACATTCAGTACTTC. It yields the protein CASSTDRPNIQYF.

The DNA for the CDR3 is TGCGCCAGCAGCTTGTTGGGACAGGAGGCAGGTGATGGCTACACCTTC. The encoded protein is CASSLLGQEAGDGYTF. The J gene is TRBJ1-2, the V gene TRBV5-1; 8 bases line up with TRBD1. The CDR3 length is 16 residues. Germline V gene data show CDR1 as SGHRS and CDR2 as YFSETQ. V lost 1 base, J lost 6 bases, and 11 bases stayed unmatched.

The chain employs TRBV29-1 and TRBJ1-1, with D possibly being TRBD1 (5 bases). Deletions cut 7 bases from V and 6 bases from J, with 12 bases between. This CDR3 spans 11 amino acids. Per the germline V gene, CDR1 is SQVTM and CDR2 is ANQGSEA. CDR3 in DNA: TGCAGCGCAACCGGGACCCCTGAAGCTTTCTTT. It codes for CSATGTPEAFF. The variable domain in full, with the rest retrieved from reference TRBV29-1 and TRBJ1-1, is SAVISQKPSRDICQRGTSLTIQCQVDSQVTMMFWYRQQPGQSLTLIATANQGSEATYESGFVIDKFPISRPNLTFSTLTVSNMSPEDSSIYLCSATGTPEAFFGQGTRLTVV.

CDR3 sequence reads: CAWRTGGNTGELFF. In nucleotides, the CDR3 is TGTGCCTGGCGGACAGGGGGGAACACCGGGGAGCTGTTTTTT. The chain uses TRBV30 and TRBJ2-2; 10 bases line up with TRBD1. J lost 1 base, V lost 5 bases, and 1 base had no gene match. CDR3 length: 14 residues. CDR1 is GTSNPN, CDR2 SVGIG, per germline (reference sequence).

V usage is TRBV30 and J usage is TRBJ2-5; unclear D gene. Trimming shortened V by 1 base and J by 5 bases, and 5 bases separated the two germline ends. From germline, CDR1 is GTSNPN and CDR2 SVGIG (reference sequence). The CDR3 length is 11 residues. DNA of the CDR3: TGTGCCTGGAGTGGGTTGGAGACCCAGTACTTC. Translating gives CAWSGLETQYF.

The chain employs TRBV11-3 and TRBJ2-5; no reliable D call. Between the trimmed V and J ends, which lost 1 base and 3 bases, there was a span of 9 bases. Germline loops: CDR1 SGHNT, CDR2 YENEEA. The CDR3 runs to 14 residues. CDR3 nucleotides: TGTGCCAGCAGCTTAGGTTGGGGTGAAGAGACCCAGTACTTC. This sequence encodes CASSLGWGEETQYF.

In this sample, this clonotype turned up a few times. This chain connects TRBV5-1 to TRBJ2-5, with 8 bases lining up with TRBD1. The CDR3 has 15 amino acids. V dropped 2 bases and J dropped 2; count of bases not matched to a gene: 5. CDR1 SGHRS and CDR2 YFSETQ come from the germline V gene. The DNA of the CDR3 is TGCGCCAGCAGCTTTGATGGGACAGGACAAGAGACCCAGTACTTC. Translated: CASSFDGTGQETQYF.

V usage is TRBV5-6 and J usage is TRBJ2-1; maybe TRBD1 (7 bases). The CDR3 contains 13 residues. CDR1 is SGHDT and CDR2 is YYEEEE in the germline V gene. V gave up 0 bases and J gave up 9 bases, with 10 bases separating them. CDR3 protein: CASSLAGGFEQFF. CDR3 DNA sequence: TGTGCCAGCAGCTTGGCAGGGGGGTTTGAGCAGTTCTTC.

The chain links TRBV29-1 to TRBJ1-2; tentatively, D is TRBD1 (6 bases). CDR3 size: 13 residues. The V end lost 3 bases, the J end lost 6 bases, and 14 bases lay between the germline ends. Per the germline V gene, CDR1 is SQVTM and CDR2 is ANQGSEA. The CDR3 spells CSVESAGEHGYTF. CDR3 coding DNA: TGCAGCGTTGAGTCAGCAGGGGAGCATGGCTACACCTTC.

This chain uses TRBV4-1 with TRBJ2-1; 11 nucleotides match TRBD2. The tail of the sequence fits TRBJ2-7 better, so the J call may be wrong. The CDR3 runs 18 residues. Germline values: CDR1 MGHRA, CDR2 YSYEKL. The CDR3 nucleotides read TGCGCCAGCAGCCGATCCCTTAGCGGGGGGGCTATTTACAATGAGCAGTACTTC. Translating gives CASSRSLSGGAIYNEQYF.

The gene calls are TRBV27 and TRBJ1-4, with 8 bases that match TRBD1. In germline, CDR1 is MNHEY, CDR2 SMNVEV (reference sequence). Trimming took 5 bases from V and 5 from J; bases not matched to a gene: 10. The CDR3 sequence is 16 residues long. Here the CDR3 DNA reads TGTGCCAGCAGTCTAGCGGGCAGGGGGCCCAATGAAAAACTGTTTTTT. Its translation: CASSLAGRGPNEKLFF.

J is TRBJ2-7 and V is TRBV20-1, with 13 nucleotides matching TRBD2. The germline gives CDR1 DFQATT, CDR2 SNEGSKA (reference sequence). The J segment lost 5 bases and the V segment lost 1 base, leaving 8 bases of the junction unmatched. The CDR3 runs to 16 residues. The CDR3: CSARASPGTSGDEQYF. In nucleotides, the CDR3 is TGCAGTGCTAGAGCCTCTCCCGGGACTAGCGGGGACGAGCAGTACTTC.

This clonotype appeared a few times. This sequence joins TRBV20-1 and TRBJ2-3, with TRBD2 identical over 11 bases. The ends lost 2 bases at V and 2 bases at J; junction bases unmatched: 6. Germline-derived CDR1 and CDR2 are DFQATT and SNEGSKA (reference sequence). This CDR3 has 16 amino acids. This CDR3 is CSARPGTSGPTDTQYF. For the CDR3, the DNA is TGCAGTGCTAGACCCGGGACTAGCGGCCCCACAGATACGCAGTATTTT.

For this clonotype: A much larger clone differs from this one at a single base, so this may be a read error. J is TRBJ1-1 and V is TRBV29-1; no firm D call. Germline V gene sequence: CDR1 SQVTM, CDR2 ANQGSEA. The CDR3 runs to 13 residues. The DNA for the CDR3 is TGCTGCGTTGCGGCAGGACTGAACACTGAAGCTTTCTTT. Its protein is CCVAAGLNTEAFF.

This chain uses TRBV10-3 with TRBJ2-3, with 8 bases aligning to TRBD2. Germline values: CDR1 ENHRY, CDR2 SYGVKD. The CDR3 covers 14 residues. J gave up 5 bases and V 8 bases, and 9 bases lay outside the gene matches. The DNA of the CDR3 is TGTGCCATCGCCATTAGCGGGAACAGAGATACGCAGTATTTT. Translating it yields CAIAISGNRDTQYF.

The V gene is TRBV12-3 or TRBV12-4, the J gene TRBJ1-1; D is unresolved. Trimming cost V 6 bases and J 4 bases, with 12 bases left between them. The CDR3 has 13 amino acids. CDR3 sequence reads: CASSSGFSTEAFF. The CDR3 DNA sequence: TGTGCCAGCAGCTCAGGTTTTAGCACTGAAGCTTTCTTT.

The chain links TRBV6-2 or TRBV6-3 to TRBJ2-1; D remains unclear. CDR3 length: 16 residues. V was trimmed by 0 bases and J by 2 bases, leaving 11 bases between them. CDR1 and CDR2 from the germline V gene are MNHEY and SVGEGT. CDR3 DNA: TGTGCCAGCAGTTACTCGCTGGCAGCCACCTACAATGAGCAGTTCTTC. Protein: CASSYSLAATYNEQFF.

A few counts support this clonotype. This chain uses TRBV6-5 with TRBJ2-2; D is possibly TRBD1 (6 bases). Germline CDR1 and CDR2: MNHEY and SVGAGI. The CDR3 loop spans 14 amino acids. V lost 6 bases and J 4 bases, leaving 12 bases between the germline ends. CDR3 nucleotide sequence: TGTGCCAGCAGCCCACAGGGTAGCACCGGGGAGCTGTTTTTT. Residues: CASSPQGSTGELFF.

The J gene is TRBJ2-1, the V gene TRBV5-4; possibly TRBD1 or TRBD2 for D (6 bases each). The length of the CDR3 is 14 residues. V was trimmed by 5 bases and J by 3 bases, leaving 12 bases between them. In germline, CDR1 is SGHNT, CDR2 YYREEE (reference sequence). CDR3 sequence (DNA): TGTGCCAGCAGGTTAGGGGGGTACTACAATGAGCAGTTCTTC. Protein product: CASRLGGYYNEQFF.

The CDR3 region has the DNA TGTGCCAGCAGCCCGCAAGGACAGAGTAATTCACCCCTCCACTTT. Its protein product is CASSPQGQSNSPLHF. V usage is TRBV9 and J usage is TRBJ1-6; the D gene is possibly TRBD1 (6 bases). V was shortened by 4 bases and J by 6 bases, with 14 bases between the two germline ends. Germline lookup yields CDR1 SGDLS and CDR2 YYNGEE. This CDR3 spans 15 amino acids.

The V gene is TRBV7-9, the J gene TRBJ1-5, with D maybe TRBD1 (5 bases). From germline, CDR1 is SEHNR and CDR2 FQNEAQ (reference sequence). The CDR3 has 15 amino acids. V was clipped by 5 bases and J by 4 bases, with 15 bases between them. The CDR3 reads CASSPPGRVNQPQHF. In nucleotides, the CDR3 is TGTGCCAGCAGCCCCCCTGGCAGGGTGAATCAGCCCCAGCATTTT.

The chain couples TRBV9 to TRBJ2-3; 13 nucleotides match TRBD2. J was trimmed by 2 bases and V by 7 bases; bases with no gene match: 7. Germline CDR1 SGDLS, CDR2 YYNGEE. CDR3 length: 16 residues. The CDR3 DNA sequence: TGTGCCAGCGGATGGACTAGCGGGGGACTCACAGATACGCAGTATTTT. The encoded protein is CASGWTSGGLTDTQYF.

The V call is TRBV7-2, the J call TRBJ2-3; no firm D call. The V end lost 1 base, the J end lost 6 bases, and 14 bases lay between the germline ends. Germline V gene data show CDR1 as SGHTA and CDR2 as FQGNSA. The CDR3 is made up of 15 amino acids. This chain's CDR3 is CASSLDPSPWDTQYF. The CDR3 nucleotides read TGTGCCAGCAGCTTAGATCCTTCGCCATGGGATACGCAGTATTTT.

The rearrangement links TRBV12-3 or TRBV12-4 to TRBJ1-2; 10 bases are a match to TRBD1. The CDR3 has 15 amino acids. V shed 4 bases, J shed 7 bases, and the junction held 9 bases outside the gene matches. The CDR3 DNA sequence: TGTGCCAGCAGTTCGCCCTCGGGGACAGGGGTTGGCTACACCTTC. This translates into CASSSPSGTGVGYTF.

This clonotype was observed a handful of times. This sequence joins TRBV29-1 and TRBJ2-1; TRBD1 aligns across 7 bases. V trimming: 6 bases; J trimming: 8 bases; junction bases outside the gene matches: 10. There are 13 residues in the CDR3. CDR1 is SQVTM and CDR2 is ANQGSEA in the germline V gene. The CDR3 reads CSVGRGRLDEQFF. CDR3 DNA sequence: TGCAGCGTAGGAAGGGGGCGCCTCGATGAGCAGTTCTTC.

This clonotype has only a few counts. The chain has TRBV27 and TRBJ2-3; 9 bases agree with TRBD2. The CDR3 runs to 18 residues. V was pared by 1 base and J by 0 bases, with 8 bases of the junction left unmatched. CDR1 is MNHEY and CDR2 is SMNVEV in the germline V gene (reference sequence). DNA for the CDR3: TGTGCCAGCAGTTTATGGCAAGGGCTAGCGGGGAGCACAGATACGCAGTATTTT. Protein: CASSLWQGLAGSTDTQYF.